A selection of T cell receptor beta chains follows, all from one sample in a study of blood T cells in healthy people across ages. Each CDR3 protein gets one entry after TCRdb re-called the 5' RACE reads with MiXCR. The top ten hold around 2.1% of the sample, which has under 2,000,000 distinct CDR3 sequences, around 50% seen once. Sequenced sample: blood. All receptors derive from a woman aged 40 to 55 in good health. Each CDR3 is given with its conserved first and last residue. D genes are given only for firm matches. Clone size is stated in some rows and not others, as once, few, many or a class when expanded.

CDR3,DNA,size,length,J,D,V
CGAFYRDRVWNEQFF,TGCGGTGCTTTCTACCGGGACAGGGTATGGAATGAGCAGTTCTTC,.,15,TRBJ2-1,TRBD1,TRBV20-1
CASSFRTGHKNIQYF,TGTGCCAGCAGTTTTCGGACAGGGCACAAAAACATTCAGTACTTC,.,15,TRBJ2-4,TRBD1,TRBV28
CASSQGLAGGPFF,TGTGCCAGCAGCCAAGGACTAGCGGGGGGACCGTTCTTC,few,13,TRBJ2-1,TRBD2,TRBV3-1
CASSQQGGITDTQYF,TGTGCCAGCAGCCAACAAGGGGGCATCACAGATACGCAGTATTTT,few,15,TRBJ2-3,TRBD1,TRBV14
CASSLIDNSPLHF,TGTGCCAGCAGCTTAATTGATAATTCACCCCTCCACTTT,.,13,TRBJ1-6,.,TRBV7-9
CASSQGQGWGETQYF,TGTGCCAGCAGTCAAGGACAGGGGTGGGGGGAGACCCAGTACTTC,.,15,TRBJ2-5,TRBD1,TRBV27
CASSPGGFTEAFF,TGTGCCAGCAGCCCGGGGGGATTCACTGAAGCTTTCTTT,.,13,TRBJ1-1,.,TRBV9
CASSRVRDEQYF,TGTGCCAGCAGTCGCGTACGGGACGAGCAGTACTTC,few,12,TRBJ2-7,.,TRBV27
CSARGRGNTDTQYF,TGCAGTGCTAGAGGGCGGGGGAACACAGATACGCAGTATTTT,.,14,TRBJ2-3,TRBD2,TRBV20-1
CASRKQGAWDEQYF,TGTGCCAGCAGGAAACAGGGGGCCTGGGACGAGCAGTACTTC,.,14,TRBJ2-7,TRBD1,TRBV27
CASSRTSGAINEQYF,TGTGCCAGCAGTCGGACTAGCGGGGCGATCAATGAGCAGTACTTC,.,15,TRBJ2-7,TRBD2,TRBV12-3/TRBV12-4
CASSPQDGGEQYF,TGTGCCAGCTCACCTCAGGACGGCGGAGAGCAGTACTTC,.,13,TRBJ2-4,.,TRBV18
CASRLQRSLTDTQYF,TGTGCCAGCAGGCTTCAGAGGTCTCTCACAGATACGCAGTATTTT,.,15,TRBJ2-3,.,TRBV7-2
CASSLVLRLAETSYEQYF,TGCGCCAGCAGCCTAGTACTGAGACTAGCGGAGACCAGCTACGAGCAGTACTTC,.,18,TRBJ2-7,TRBD2,TRBV5-1
CASSQDKLAAYNEQFF,TGTGCCAGCAGCCAAGATAAACTAGCGGCCTACAATGAGCAGTTCTTC,.,16,TRBJ2-1,TRBD2,TRBV4-2
CSPRRATQETQYF,TGCAGTCCCAGGAGGGCGACACAAGAGACCCAGTACTTC,.,13,TRBJ2-5,.,TRBV20-1
CASGAWGATEAFF,TGTGCCAGTGGGGCCTGGGGGGCCACTGAAGCTTTCTTT,.,13,TRBJ1-1,.,TRBV27
CASTQGYSPLHF,TGTGCCAGCACGCAGGGTTATTCACCCCTCCACTTT,.,12,TRBJ1-6,.,TRBV6-5
CASSEGKRSSQETQYF,TGTGCCAGCAGCGAGGGGAAGAGGAGCTCTCAAGAGACCCAGTACTTC,.,16,TRBJ2-5,.,TRBV9
CATSAAGPSYEQYF,TGTGCCACTAGCGCGGCGGGGCCCTCCTACGAGCAGTACTTC,.,14,TRBJ2-7,.,TRBV14